The rows below give T cell receptor beta chains drawn from one sample of a study of T cells in localized non-small cell lung cancer. Method: immunoSEQ multiplex PCR; TCRdb's copy keeps in-frame clones and lacks some. The table shows approximately 22,000 clones, with roughly 89% occurring only once. Sequenced material: peripheral blood, taken before any cancer treatment. All receptors come from a male donor at least 60 years old with stage I squamous cell lung carcinoma. Both conserved end residues are part of each CDR3. D genes are given only for firm matches. Clone size appears in some rows only: once, few, many, or a class for an expanded clone.

CDR3 DNA,CDR3 protein,V gene,D gene,clone size,J gene
TGTGCCTGGAGTGTGGGGCAGACCTTTGAGCCCCAGCATTTT,CAWSVGQTFEPQHF,TRBV30,NA,NA,TRBJ1-5
TGTGCCAGCTCGCCAAGCCAGGGTCTAGGCGAGCAGTACTTC,CASSPSQGLGEQYF,TRBV18,NA,NA,TRBJ2-7
TGTGCCAGCAGTCGTCCAAAAGAGACCCAGTACTTC,CASSRPKETQYF,TRBV6-5,NA,NA,TRBJ2-5
TGTGCCAGCCTACTCTCCGGAGACCAAGAGACCCAGTACTTC,CASLLSGDQETQYF,TRBV28,NA,NA,TRBJ2-5
TGTGCCATCCGGGACACCTGGGGTGAAAAACTGTTTTTT,CAIRDTWGEKLFF,TRBV19,NA,NA,TRBJ1-4
TGTGCCAGCAGTGAAGTTTCCCGGCAAACTAATGAAAAACTGTTTTTT,CASSEVSRQTNEKLFF,TRBV2,NA,NA,TRBJ1-4
TGTGCCACTTCCCCCGCTGGGAGGGGAAACATTCAGTACTTC,CATSPAGRGNIQYF,TRBV19,TRBD2,NA,TRBJ2-4
TGTGCCAGTAGGGGGGGGTCGAGAGAGCAGTACTTC,CASRGGSREQYF,TRBV6-5,NA,NA,TRBJ2-7
TGCAGCGTTGAAGTCGGGACAGGGGATGAGAACACTGAAGCTTTCTTT,CSVEVGTGDENTEAFF,TRBV29-1,TRBD1,NA,TRBJ1-1
TGTGCCAGCAGCACCCACCGCCTAGCGGGGGGCTACAATGAGCAGTTCTTC,CASSTHRLAGGYNEQFF,TRBV7-8,TRBD2,NA,TRBJ2-1
TGCGCCAGCAGCCAAGAAGCAGGGGGCATAAATCAGCCCCAGCATTTT,CASSQEAGGINQPQHF,TRBV4-1,TRBD1,NA,TRBJ1-5
TGTGCCAGCGGGGTAAACTACAATGAGCAGTTCTTC,CASGVNYNEQFF,TRBV6-5,NA,NA,TRBJ2-1
TGTGCCAGCAGTCCGCCTCTAGGGACAGCAAATAACTATGGCTACACCTTC,CASSPPLGTANNYGYTF,TRBV27,TRBD1,NA,TRBJ1-2
TGTGCCAGCAGCTTGGGAGGGACAAACACTGAAGCTTTCTTT,CASSLGGTNTEAFF,TRBV5-1,NA,NA,TRBJ1-1
TGTGCCAGTAGTAGACAGGGAAGCTATGGCTACACCTTC,CASSRQGSYGYTF,TRBV19,TRBD1,NA,TRBJ1-2
TGTGCCAGCACCATCCTAGGGATCCAAGAGACCCAGTACTTC,CASTILGIQETQYF,TRBV5-4,NA,NA,TRBJ2-5
TGTGCTAGTGGTTTCGGGGAAAGGCCTAACTATGGCTACACCTTC,CASGFGERPNYGYTF,TRBV12-5,NA,NA,TRBJ1-2
TGCGCCAGCAGCTTATGGGGGGGAGATACGCAGTATTTT,CASSLWGGDTQYF,TRBV5-1,TRBD2,NA,TRBJ2-3
TGTGCCAGCAGTGAAGCGCGGACTAGCGGGGGGAGGGCCAAAAACATTCAGTACTTC,CASSEARTSGGRAKNIQYF,TRBV6-1,TRBD2,NA,TRBJ2-4
TGTGCCAGCAGTCCTACAGGGGGAGGAGGCTACACCTTC,CASSPTGGGGYTF,TRBV27,TRBD1,NA,TRBJ1-2
TGCGCCAGCAGCCAAGATAGGGGGAGGGAGCAGTTCTTC,CASSQDRGREQFF,TRBV4-1,NA,NA,TRBJ2-1
TGTGCCAGCAGCTTCCGGGACAGCTACTACGAGCAGTACTTC,CASSFRDSYYEQYF,TRBV7-2,TRBD1,NA,TRBJ2-7
TGCGCCAGCCTTGGAGGGGTGGGCACTGAAGCTTTCTTT,CASLGGVGTEAFF,TRBV5-1,NA,NA,TRBJ1-1
TGTGCCAGCAGACGTACAGGGATCTCCTACGAGCAGTACTTC,CASRRTGISYEQYF,TRBV27,NA,NA,TRBJ2-7
TGTGCCAGCTCACCTTTATTGATGCCAGGGACGTTACAGGGCTACACCTTC,CASSPLLMPGTLQGYTF,TRBV18,NA,NA,TRBJ1-2
TGTGCCAGCAGCTTGGAACAGGCTAATAATTCACCCCTCCACTTT,CASSLEQANNSPLHF,TRBV5-5,NA,NA,TRBJ1-6
TGTGCCTGGGGCGGCAGGGGGTGGTCACCCCTCCACTTT,CAWGGRGWSPLHF,TRBV30,TRBD1,NA,TRBJ1-6
TGTGCCAGCAGCTTACATGGGGAGAGGGATCGAAGGACTGAAGCTTTCTTT,CASSLHGERDRRTEAFF,TRBV11-2,NA,NA,TRBJ1-1
TGTGCCAGCAGCTTACAGGGGATGAACACCGGGGAGCTGTTTTTT,CASSLQGMNTGELFF,TRBV7-2,NA,NA,TRBJ2-2
TGTGCCGTCGGGACTAGCGGGGCCACAGATACGCAGTATTTT,CAVGTSGATDTQYF,TRBV10-3,TRBD2,few,TRBJ2-3